One and the same sample provided the 18 T cell receptor beta chains below, sequenced in a study of blood T cell repertoires in COVID-19. Clones were read by immunoSEQ multiplex PCR, and TCRdb kept only the in-frame ones, dropping some. This table has 290,000 or so clones, about 89% appearing once. Sequences were obtained from PBMCs or T cells enriched from blood (not recorded which). The source is a woman between 18 and 30 years old who had recovered from COVID-19.

This clone was seen once. This CDR3 reads CASSQAGTAYEQYF. The CDR3 region has the DNA TGTGCCAGCAGCCAGGCCGGGACAGCCTACGAGCAGTACTTC. The chain employs TRBV3-1 (or the pseudogene TRBV3-2) and TRBJ2-7; TRBD1 matches at 7 bases. This CDR3 is built from 14 residues. Germline V lookup: CDR1 LGHDT, CDR2 YNNKEL (reference sequence). Trimming cost V 3 bases and J 2 bases; bases outside gene matches: 4.

The chain couples TRBV15 to TRBJ1-5; D remains unclear. The V gene's germline CDR1 is LNHNV and CDR2 YYDKDF (reference sequence). V shed 0 bases and J shed 4 bases, with 10 bases lying between them. The CDR3 spans 15 residues. CDR3 loop: CATSRDRGRNQPQHF. CDR3 bases: TGTGCCACCAGCAGAGATCGTGGCAGGAATCAGCCCCAGCATTTT.

The gene calls are TRBV11-2 and TRBJ1-3; 9 nucleotides agree with TRBD1. The junction had 17 bases not matched to a gene; V was cut back by 3 bases and J by 14 bases. CDR3 length equals 16 residues. Germline CDR1 is SGHAT and CDR2 is FQNNGV. The CDR3 coding sequence is TGTGCCAGCAGCTTGAGGACAGGGGCCCCAGTCCTTTTCGTATATTTT. It translates to CASSLRTGAPVLFVYF.

This chain uses TRBV4-3 with TRBJ2-5; weak D call: TRBD1 (5 bases). There are 14 residues in the CDR3. The V end was cut by 3 bases, the J end by 5 bases, with 13 bases between. Germline V gene lookup returns CDR1 LGHNA and CDR2 YSLEER. In DNA, the CDR3 is TGCGCCAGCAGCCAGCACAGGACGTGGGAGACCCAGTACTTC. Its translation: CASSQHRTWETQYF.

V is TRBV4-1 and J is TRBJ2-5; perhaps TRBD1 as D (6 bases). Germline V gene data show CDR1 as MGHRA and CDR2 as YSYEKL. This CDR3 is built from 16 residues. Trimming shortened V by 4 bases and J by 1 base, and 16 bases separated the two germline ends. The CDR3 sequence is CASSRGQYSSQETQYF. The CDR3 DNA sequence: TGCGCCAGCAGCCGGGGGCAGTATAGTAGCCAAGAGACCCAGTACTTC.

The rearrangement links TRBV9 to TRBJ2-7; TRBD2 matches 9 bases. Looked up from germline, CDR1 is SGDLS and CDR2 is YYNGEE. This CDR3 contains 15 residues. The junction had 10 bases not matched to a gene; V was cut back by 5 bases and J by 4 bases. CDR3 in amino acids: CASSPSGTSSYEQYF. The CDR3 nucleotides are TGTGCCAGCAGTCCTAGCGGGACGAGCTCGTACGAGCAGTACTTC.

The rearrangement links TRBV30 to TRBJ2-5; tentative D call: TRBD1 (6 bases). The V end was cut by 5 bases, the J end by 2 bases, with 12 bases between. The CDR3 loop spans 13 amino acids. Germline loops: CDR1 GTSNPN, CDR2 SVGIG (reference sequence). CDR3 loop: CAWALDSQETQYF. The DNA of the CDR3 is TGTGCCTGGGCCCTGGACAGTCAAGAGACCCAGTACTTC.

The chain uses TRBV28 and TRBJ1-2; 8 bases map to TRBD1. Trimming took 3 bases from V and 2 from J; bases not matched to a gene: 5. The germline CDR1 and CDR2 sequences are MDHEN and SYDVKM. The CDR3 has 15 amino acids. CDR3 protein: CASSFLDRENYGYTF. In DNA, the CDR3 is TGTGCCAGCAGTTTCCTGGACAGGGAAAACTATGGCTACACCTTC.

This chain joins TRBV4-3 and TRBJ1-4, with D perhaps matching TRBD1 (6 bases). The CDR3 sequence is 16 residues long. Trimming took off 1 base at V and 7 bases at J, with 16 bases between the two ends. Germline CDR1 reads LGHNA; CDR2 reads YSLEER. CDR3 coding DNA: TGCGCCAGCAGCCAAGGACGGGGGGGCGCGGTTGAAAAACTGTTTTTT. Translating gives CASSQGRGGAVEKLFF.

V usage is TRBV10-1 and J usage is TRBJ2-1, with TRBD2 matching over 7 bases. V gave up 6 bases and J gave up 5 bases; unmatched junction bases: 7. The CDR3 extends over 14 amino acids. Germline CDR1 is WNHNN and CDR2 is SYGVQD (reference sequence). In DNA form, the CDR3 reads TGCGCCAGCAGGGCCGGGACTAACAACAATGAGCAGTTCTTC. Its protein is CASRAGTNNNEQFF.

The chain carries TRBV12-3 or TRBV12-4 and TRBJ1-1; D possibly corresponds to TRBD1 (6 bases). This CDR3 comprises 13 residues. Trimming stripped 2 bases from V and 5 bases from J, with 9 bases between. The CDR3 is CASSLYRETEAFF. In DNA form, the CDR3 reads TGTGCCAGCAGTTTATACAGGGAGACTGAAGCTTTCTTT.

The chain joins TRBV6-5 to TRBJ1-2; 9 nucleotides align to TRBD1. V shed 6 bases, J shed 4 bases, and the junction held 6 bases outside the gene matches. Germline CDR1 is MNHEY and CDR2 is SVGAGI. CDR3 length equals 14 residues. The CDR3 DNA sequence: TGTGCCAGCAGAAGGGGACAGGGTACCTATGGCTACACCTTC. Translating gives CASRRGQGTYGYTF.

The gene calls are TRBV11-2 and TRBJ2-7; TRBD2 is a possible D gene (6 bases). CDR1 is SGHAT, CDR2 FQNNGV, per germline. This CDR3 is built from 15 residues. Deletions cut 1 base from V and 1 base from J, with 11 bases between. CDR3 loop: CASSLGSGRSYEQYF. In nucleotides, the CDR3 is TGTGCCAGCAGCTTAGGGTCAGGGAGGTCCTACGAGCAGTACTTC.

This chain links TRBV5-1 with TRBJ1-1; D is possibly TRBD1 (5 bases). The germline V gene has CDR1 SGHRS and CDR2 YFSETQ. V lost 3 bases and J 2 bases, leaving 17 bases between the germline ends. This CDR3 spans 16 amino acids. The CDR3 DNA is TGCGCCAGCAGCTGGGGCCTCCGGGGGATTAACACTGAAGCTTTCTTT. Amino acid sequence: CASSWGLRGINTEAFF.

CDR3 residues: CASSLQATQETQYF. CDR3 nucleotide sequence: TGTGCCAGCAGCTTGCAAGCCACCCAAGAGACCCAGTACTTC. J is TRBJ2-5 and V is TRBV7-2; D not resolved. In germline, CDR1 is SGHTA, CDR2 FQGNSA. CDR3 length: 14 residues. Trimming shortened V by 3 bases and J by 1 base, and 9 bases separated the two germline ends.

This chain joins TRBV7-9 and TRBJ1-1; the match to TRBD1 covers 7 bases. J was trimmed by 3 bases and V by 6 bases; bases with no gene match: 7. Germline V lookup: CDR1 SEHNR, CDR2 FQNEAQ (reference sequence). This CDR3 has 14 amino acids. The CDR3 DNA follows: TGTGCCAGCAGACCAGGGGGGCGAGACACTGAAGCTTTCTTT. Translated, it gives CASRPGGRDTEAFF.

This clone was observed a few times. This chain links TRBV7-9 with TRBJ1-5; the match to TRBD1 covers 12 bases. The CDR3 consists of 15 residues. Germline V CDR1 and CDR2: SEHNR, FQNEAQ (reference sequence). The ends lost 5 bases at V and 6 bases at J; junction bases unmatched: 5. DNA for the CDR3: TGTGCCAGCAGCGGGACAGGGGGCGGCGGTCAGCCCCAGCATTTT. As protein: CASSGTGGGGQPQHF.

V gene TRBV28 combines with J gene TRBJ2-3, with TRBD1 identical over 9 bases. CDR1 is MDHEN and CDR2 is SYDVKM in the germline V gene. The CDR3 totals 13 residues. V was pared by 6 bases and J by 7 bases, with 5 bases of the junction left unmatched. The CDR3 DNA follows: TGTGCCAGCAGAAGGACAGGGGCAAATACGCAGTATTTT. This sequence encodes CASRRTGANTQYF.